The 23 T cell receptor beta chains below come from one sample, sequenced in a study of CD8 T cells in acute hepatitis C reinfection. Noted time point: naive CD8 control sorted from an acute-time-point sample. TCRdb keeps only in-frame clones here, not all; method: immunoSEQ multiplex PCR. In the table there are tens of thousands of clones, just under 90% of which are singletons. The sample taken for sequencing was naive CD8+ T cells from PBMCs. The receptors shown here come from a man aged 30 to 39 with chronic hepatitis C.

The chain carries TRBV13 and TRBJ1-1; the D gene is possibly TRBD1 (5 bases). The CDR3 sequence is 14 residues long. V was trimmed by 0 bases and J by 1 base, leaving 6 bases between them. Germline loops: CDR1 PRHDT, CDR2 FYEKMQ (reference sequence). CDR3 sequence (DNA): TGTGCCAGCAGCTTAGGGGACAAGAACACTGAAGCTTTCTTT. Encoded protein: CASSLGDKNTEAFF.

This clone was counted once. The chain joins TRBV7-2 to TRBJ2-3; 12 bases are shared with TRBD2. J gave up 4 bases and V 8 bases, and 10 bases lay outside the gene matches. CDR1 is SGHTA, CDR2 FQGNSA, per germline. The CDR3 is made up of 16 amino acids. The CDR3 sequence is CASAPLAGGLPDTQYF. The CDR3 DNA reads TGTGCCAGCGCCCCTCTAGCGGGGGGGCTCCCAGATACGCAGTATTTT.

This chain joins TRBV5-6 and TRBJ2-1; 7 bases align to TRBD1. The CDR3 runs 15 residues. The V and J ends lost 1 base and 1 base, in that order; junction bases with no gene match: 2. Germline-derived CDR1 and CDR2 are SGHDT and YYEEEE. CDR3 protein: CASSLLQGSYNEQFF. For the CDR3, the DNA is TGTGCCAGCAGCTTGTTACAGGGGTCCTACAATGAGCAGTTCTTC.

A few counts support this clone. The rearrangement links TRBV19 to TRBJ1-2, with D unclear. In germline, CDR1 is LNHDA, CDR2 SQIVND (reference sequence). The V and J ends lost 7 bases and 4 bases respectively, with 10 bases between them. The CDR3 has 12 residues. CDR3 sequence: CASTGGLYGYTF. CDR3 bases: TGTGCCAGTACAGGTGGCCTCTATGGCTACACCTTC.

The chain links TRBV5-6 to TRBJ1-2; D call uncertain. Trimming left V 1 base short and J 2 bases short, with 12 bases between. This CDR3 is built from 15 residues. Looked up from germline, CDR1 is SGHDT and CDR2 is YYEEEE. CDR3 DNA: TGTGCCAGCAGCTTGCTTCGGGAGAACAACTATGGCTACACCTTC. This translates into CASSLLRENNYGYTF.

This chain joins TRBV4-1 and TRBJ1-4; 9 positions agree with TRBD1. The junction had 8 bases not matched to a gene; V was cut back by 1 base and J by 8 bases. The CDR3 is 16 residues long. The germline V gene has CDR1 MGHRA and CDR2 YSYEKL. The CDR3 spells CASSQVQGQGGEKLFF. The CDR3 DNA follows: TGCGCCAGCAGCCAAGTTCAGGGACAGGGAGGAGAAAAACTGTTTTTT.

The chain employs TRBV28 and TRBJ1-1; D ambiguous. Per the germline V gene, CDR1 is MDHEN and CDR2 is SYDVKM. Trimming pared 3 bases from V and 2 bases from J, leaving 7 bases between. This CDR3 is 13 amino acids long. The CDR3 region has the DNA TGTGCCAGCAGTTTCCCCCTTAACACTGAAGCTTTCTTT. It translates to CASSFPLNTEAFF.

This clone has a single count. The V call is TRBV2, the J call TRBJ2-3, with D hard to call. The germline gives CDR1 SNHLY, CDR2 FYNNEI. The CDR3 contains 11 residues. Trimming took 11 bases from V and 3 from J, leaving 9 bases between them. The CDR3 loop reads CAVRGTDTQYF. In DNA, the CDR3 is TGTGCCGTCCGTGGGACAGATACGCAGTATTTT.

This clone was found once. V usage is TRBV19 and J usage is TRBJ2-5, with D maybe TRBD2 (5 bases). Judging by the DNA end, TRBJ2-7 fits better; the J call may be wrong. CDR1 is LNHDA and CDR2 is SQIVND in the germline V gene (reference sequence). There are 12 residues in the CDR3. The CDR3 nucleotides read TGTGCCAGTAGTATAGGAGGGTCCGAGCAGTACTTC. Amino acids: CASSIGGSEQYF.

V and J are TRBV27 and TRBJ2-7; D remains ambiguous. This CDR3 is built from 14 residues. Trimming stripped 5 bases from V and 2 bases from J, with 13 bases between. Germline CDR1 MNHEY, CDR2 SMNVEV (reference sequence). CDR3 amino acids: CASSPSPPTYEQYF. CDR3 DNA sequence: TGTGCCAGCAGTCCATCCCCGCCGACCTACGAGCAGTACTTC.

This rearrangement joins TRBV29-1 to TRBJ1-2; TRBD1 aligns across 7 bases. There are 15 residues in the CDR3. V gave up 7 bases and J gave up 8 bases; unmatched junction bases: 19. Germline CDR1 is SQVTM and CDR2 is ANQGSEA. The CDR3 here is CSGLFPGQTLGGYTF. CDR3 nucleotides: TGCAGCGGCCTTTTTCCGGGACAGACCCTTGGGGGCTACACCTTC.

This clone was seen only once. V gene TRBV6-5 combines with J gene TRBJ2-7; 7 nucleotides agree with TRBD2. The V gene end was trimmed by 7 bases and the J gene end by 5 bases; junction bases not matched to a gene: 8. Germline CDR1 is MNHEY and CDR2 is SVGAGI. The CDR3 loop spans 13 amino acids. Here the CDR3 reads CASTGEGPHEQYF. In DNA, the CDR3 is TGTGCCAGCACGGGGGAGGGCCCCCACGAGCAGTACTTC.

The chain is built from TRBV6-5 and TRBJ1-5, with D uncertain. Trimming removed 2 bases at V and 1 base at J, with 9 bases between. There are 15 residues in the CDR3. CDR1 and CDR2 from the germline V gene are MNHEY and SVGAGI. The CDR3 is CASSYLGGSNQPQHF. Here the CDR3 DNA reads TGTGCCAGCAGTTACCTAGGAGGGAGCAATCAGCCCCAGCATTTT.

V is TRBV4-3 and J is TRBJ2-7; possibly TRBD2 for D (6 bases). V gave up 0 bases and J gave up 6 bases, with 18 bases separating them. Germline V gene lookup returns CDR1 LGHNA and CDR2 YSLEER. The CDR3 covers 16 residues. CDR3 residues: CASSQDSGGGRSEQYF. DNA for the CDR3: TGCGCCAGCAGCCAAGATTCCGGGGGAGGTCGATCCGAGCAGTACTTC.

The V gene is TRBV6-5, the J gene TRBJ2-7; D is unclear. Germline-derived CDR1 and CDR2 are MNHEY and SVGAGI. CDR3 length equals 13 residues. V was shortened by 3 bases and J by 2 bases, with 8 bases between the two germline ends. The CDR3 DNA reads TGTGCCAGCAGTTATAAGTTACCCTACGAGCAGTACTTC. Amino acids: CASSYKLPYEQYF.

The chain is built from TRBV11-2 and TRBJ1-1; perhaps TRBD1 as D (5 bases). The V gene lost 2 bases and the J gene lost 7 bases, with 11 bases spanning the gap. The germline CDR1 and CDR2 sequences are SGHAT and FQNNGV. This CDR3 is 13 amino acids long. CDR3: CASSLRQSHEAFF. Written as DNA, the CDR3 is TGTGCCAGCAGCTTACGACAGTCCCATGAAGCTTTCTTT.

The chain carries TRBV4-1 and TRBJ1-1; no clear D gene. Germline loops: CDR1 MGHRA, CDR2 YSYEKL. V lost 1 base and J 1 base, leaving 4 bases between the germline ends. The CDR3 has 13 residues. The CDR3: CASSQGRNTEAFF. CDR3 DNA: TGCGCCAGCAGCCAAGGCAGGAACACTGAAGCTTTCTTT.

This chain links TRBV5-4 with TRBJ2-3; the match to TRBD2 covers 10 bases. The CDR3 is 17 residues long. Germline loops: CDR1 SGHNT, CDR2 YYREEE (reference sequence). With V trimmed by 1 base and J by 0 bases, 5 bases remained unmatched. The CDR3 nucleotides are TGTGCCAGCAGCTTGTATACTAGCGGGGCTAGCACAGATACGCAGTATTTT. It encodes CASSLYTSGASTDTQYF.

V and J are TRBV7-9 and TRBJ2-7; TRBD2 is a possible D gene (6 bases). CDR1 SEHNR and CDR2 FQNEAQ come from the germline V gene (reference sequence). This CDR3 contains 13 residues. Deletions cut 5 bases from V and 1 base from J, with 9 bases between. Written as DNA, the CDR3 is TGTGCCAGCAGCCCACGGGAGTCCTACGAGCAGTACTTC. Translated, it gives CASSPRESYEQYF.

V gene TRBV29-1 combines with J gene TRBJ1-1; D may be TRBD1 (5 bases). From germline, CDR1 is SQVTM and CDR2 ANQGSEA. The CDR3 contains 13 residues. V shed 4 bases and J shed 2 bases, with 11 bases lying between them. CDR3 in DNA: TGCAGCGTTGGGACACTGGCCAACACTGAAGCTTTCTTT. Encoded protein: CSVGTLANTEAFF.

This clone was counted between two and nine times. The chain employs TRBV19 and TRBJ2-7; D call uncertain. The CDR3 runs 12 residues. The ends were cut back, 6 bases at V and 3 bases at J, with 9 bases in the middle. Germline V lookup: CDR1 LNHDA, CDR2 SQIVND (reference sequence). This CDR3 is CASRDSYYEQYF. The CDR3 DNA is TGTGCCAGTAGGGATTCCTACTACGAGCAGTACTTC.

The V gene is TRBV5-1, the J gene TRBJ2-1, with D unresolved. Germline V gene lookup returns CDR1 SGHRS and CDR2 YFSETQ. Trimming cost V 0 bases and J 2 bases, with 6 bases left between them. The CDR3 length is 14 residues. In nucleotides, the CDR3 is TGCGCCAGCAGCTTGGAGAACCCCTACAATGAGCAGTTCTTC. Translation: CASSLENPYNEQFF.

This clone was seen more than once but under ten times. The chain couples TRBV4-1 to TRBJ2-2, with a weak D call TRBD2 (6 bases). In germline, CDR1 is MGHRA, CDR2 YSYEKL. The CDR3 covers 15 residues. Trimming removed 4 bases from V and 4 bases from J, with 13 bases in between. CDR3 sequence reads: CASSPRAGSTGELFF. The DNA of the CDR3 is TGCGCCAGCAGCCCCAGGGCGGGGAGCACCGGGGAGCTGTTTTTT.